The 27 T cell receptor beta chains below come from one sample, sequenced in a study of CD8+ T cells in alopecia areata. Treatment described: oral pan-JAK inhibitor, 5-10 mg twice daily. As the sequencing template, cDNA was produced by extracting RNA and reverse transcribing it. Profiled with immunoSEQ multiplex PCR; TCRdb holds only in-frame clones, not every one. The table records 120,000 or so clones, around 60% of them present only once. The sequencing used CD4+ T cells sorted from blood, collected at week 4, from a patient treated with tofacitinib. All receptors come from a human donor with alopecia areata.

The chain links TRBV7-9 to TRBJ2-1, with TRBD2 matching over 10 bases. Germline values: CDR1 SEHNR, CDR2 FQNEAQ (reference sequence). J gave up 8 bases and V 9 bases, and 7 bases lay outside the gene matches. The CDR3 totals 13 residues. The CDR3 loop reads CASTSGARDEQFF. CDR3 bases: TGTGCCAGTACTAGCGGGGCTCGGGATGAGCAGTTCTTC.

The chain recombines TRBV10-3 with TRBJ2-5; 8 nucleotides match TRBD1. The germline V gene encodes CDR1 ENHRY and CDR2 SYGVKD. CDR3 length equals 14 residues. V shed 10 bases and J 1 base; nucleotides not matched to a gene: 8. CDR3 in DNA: TGTGCCAGTCAATTCGACAGGGGCCAAGAGACCCAGTACTTC. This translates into CASQFDRGQETQYF.

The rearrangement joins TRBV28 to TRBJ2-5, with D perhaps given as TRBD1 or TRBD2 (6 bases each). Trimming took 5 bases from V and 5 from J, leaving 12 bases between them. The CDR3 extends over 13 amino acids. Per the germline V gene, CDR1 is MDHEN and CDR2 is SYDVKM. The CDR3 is CASSMTGGETQYF. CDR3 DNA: TGTGCCAGCAGTATGACAGGAGGGGAGACCCAGTACTTC.

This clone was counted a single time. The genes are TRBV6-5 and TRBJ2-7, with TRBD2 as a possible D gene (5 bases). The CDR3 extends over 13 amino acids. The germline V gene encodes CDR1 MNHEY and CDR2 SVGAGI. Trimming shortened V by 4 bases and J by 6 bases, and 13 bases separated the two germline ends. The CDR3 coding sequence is TGTGCCAGCAGTTGGAGGCAGCATGGCGAGCAGTACTTC. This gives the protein CASSWRQHGEQYF.

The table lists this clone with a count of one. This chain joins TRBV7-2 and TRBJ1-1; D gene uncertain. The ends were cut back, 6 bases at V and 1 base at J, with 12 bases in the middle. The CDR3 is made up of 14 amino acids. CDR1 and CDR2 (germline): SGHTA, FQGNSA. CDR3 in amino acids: CASRKHTENTEAFF. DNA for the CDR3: TGTGCCAGCAGGAAACACACTGAGAACACTGAAGCTTTCTTT.

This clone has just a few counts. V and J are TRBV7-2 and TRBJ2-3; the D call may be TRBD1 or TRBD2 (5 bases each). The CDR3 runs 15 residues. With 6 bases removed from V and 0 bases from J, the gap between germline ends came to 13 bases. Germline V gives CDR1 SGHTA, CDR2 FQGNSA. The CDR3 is CASSDWDASTDTQYF. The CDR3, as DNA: TGTGCCAGCAGTGATTGGGACGCGAGCACAGATACGCAGTATTTT.

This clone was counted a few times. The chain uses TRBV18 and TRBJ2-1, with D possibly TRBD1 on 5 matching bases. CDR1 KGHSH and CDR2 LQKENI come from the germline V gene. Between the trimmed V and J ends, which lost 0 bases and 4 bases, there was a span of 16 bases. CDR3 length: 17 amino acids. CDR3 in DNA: TGTGCCAGCTCACCACCGTCGCCACAGGCCCGATACAATGAGCAGTTCTTC. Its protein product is CASSPPSPQARYNEQFF.

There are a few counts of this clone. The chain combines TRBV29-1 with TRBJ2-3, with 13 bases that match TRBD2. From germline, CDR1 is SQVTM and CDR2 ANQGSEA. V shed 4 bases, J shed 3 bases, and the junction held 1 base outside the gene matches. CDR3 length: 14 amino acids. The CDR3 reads CSVGGLAGTDTQYF. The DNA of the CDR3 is TGCAGCGTTGGGGGACTAGCGGGGACAGATACGCAGTATTTT.

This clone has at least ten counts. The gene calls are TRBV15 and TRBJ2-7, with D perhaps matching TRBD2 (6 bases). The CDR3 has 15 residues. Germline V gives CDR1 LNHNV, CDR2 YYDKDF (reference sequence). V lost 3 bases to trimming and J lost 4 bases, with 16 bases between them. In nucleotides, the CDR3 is TGTGCCACCAGCAGCCGGGAGACGGGGGTGTACGAGCAGTACTTC. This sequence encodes CATSSRETGVYEQYF.

For the CDR3, the DNA is TGTGCCAGTAGTCCAACCGGGACGGTTGATGATCAGCCCCAGCATTTT. Translated: CASSPTGTVDDQPQHF. This chain joins TRBV19 and TRBJ1-5, with D maybe TRBD1 (5 bases). Trimming cost V 5 bases and J 5 bases, with 19 bases left between them. Germline CDR1 LNHDA, CDR2 SQIVND (reference sequence). The CDR3 length is 16 residues.

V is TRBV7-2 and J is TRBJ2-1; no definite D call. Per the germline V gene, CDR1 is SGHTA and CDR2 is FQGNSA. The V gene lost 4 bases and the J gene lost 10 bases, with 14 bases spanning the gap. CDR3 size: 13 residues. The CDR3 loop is CASSSQPRSEQFF. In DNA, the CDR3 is TGTGCCAGCAGCTCTCAGCCCCGGAGCGAGCAGTTCTTC.

The CDR3, as DNA: TGTGCCTGGAGTGGAAGCGGGAGGGATGGAGATACGCAGTATTTT. Translated, it gives CAWSGSGRDGDTQYF. The V call is TRBV30, the J call TRBJ2-3, with TRBD2 matching 10 bases. The germline V gene has CDR1 GTSNPN and CDR2 SVGIG (reference sequence). The junction had 6 bases not matched to a gene; V was cut back by 1 base and J by 5 bases. The CDR3 length is 15 residues.

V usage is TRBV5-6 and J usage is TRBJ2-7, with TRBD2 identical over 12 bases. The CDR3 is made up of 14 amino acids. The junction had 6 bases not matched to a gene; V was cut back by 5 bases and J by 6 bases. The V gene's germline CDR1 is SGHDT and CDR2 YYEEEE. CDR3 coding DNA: TGTGCCAGCAGTAAACTAGCGGGGGGTTCCGAGCAGTACTTC. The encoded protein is CASSKLAGGSEQYF.

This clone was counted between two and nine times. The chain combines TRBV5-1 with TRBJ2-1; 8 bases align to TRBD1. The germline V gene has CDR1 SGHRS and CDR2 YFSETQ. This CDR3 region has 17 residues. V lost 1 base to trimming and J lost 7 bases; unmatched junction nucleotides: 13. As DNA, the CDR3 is TGCGCCAGCAGCTTGCGATTCATACAGGGGGAAGGGAATGAGCAGTTCTTC. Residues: CASSLRFIQGEGNEQFF.

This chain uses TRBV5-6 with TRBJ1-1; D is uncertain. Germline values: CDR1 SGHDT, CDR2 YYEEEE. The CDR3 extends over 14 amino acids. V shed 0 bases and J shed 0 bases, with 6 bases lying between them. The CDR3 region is CASSLDGMNTEAFF. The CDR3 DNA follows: TGTGCCAGCAGCTTGGACGGAATGAACACTGAAGCTTTCTTT.

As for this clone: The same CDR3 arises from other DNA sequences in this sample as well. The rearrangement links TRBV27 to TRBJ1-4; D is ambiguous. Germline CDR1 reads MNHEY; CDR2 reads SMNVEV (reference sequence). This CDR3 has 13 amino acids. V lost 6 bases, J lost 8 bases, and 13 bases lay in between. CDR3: CASSSAFEEKLFF. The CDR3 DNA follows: TGTGCCAGCAGCTCCGCGTTCGAGGAAAAACTGTTTTTT.

The CDR3 DNA reads as TGTGCCATCAGTGAGTCCCTCAATGAGCAGTTCTTC. It encodes CAISESLNEQFF. The chain joins TRBV10-3 to TRBJ2-1; no firm D call. Germline values: CDR1 ENHRY, CDR2 SYGVKD. The CDR3 contains 12 residues. V dropped 0 bases and J dropped 6 bases, with 3 bases sitting between them.

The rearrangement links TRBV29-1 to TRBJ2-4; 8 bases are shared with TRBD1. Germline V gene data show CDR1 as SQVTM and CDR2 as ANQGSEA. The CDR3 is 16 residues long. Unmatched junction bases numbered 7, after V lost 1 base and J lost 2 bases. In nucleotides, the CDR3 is TGCAGCGTTGAAGTTTCTCCAGGGGGCTCCAAAAACATTCAGTACTTC. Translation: CSVEVSPGGSKNIQYF.

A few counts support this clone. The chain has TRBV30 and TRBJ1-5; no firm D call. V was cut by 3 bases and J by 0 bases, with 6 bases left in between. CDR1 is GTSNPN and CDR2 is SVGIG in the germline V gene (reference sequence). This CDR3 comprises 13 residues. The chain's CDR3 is CAWSGDSNQPQHF. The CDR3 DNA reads TGTGCCTGGAGCGGAGATAGCAATCAGCCCCAGCATTTT.

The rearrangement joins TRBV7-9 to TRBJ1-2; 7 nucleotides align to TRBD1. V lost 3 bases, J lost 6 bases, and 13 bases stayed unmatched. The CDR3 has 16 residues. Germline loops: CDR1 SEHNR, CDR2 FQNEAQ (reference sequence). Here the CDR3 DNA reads TGTGCCAGCAGCTTCCGAGATGGACAGGTCGGAGATGGCTACACCTTC. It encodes CASSFRDGQVGDGYTF.

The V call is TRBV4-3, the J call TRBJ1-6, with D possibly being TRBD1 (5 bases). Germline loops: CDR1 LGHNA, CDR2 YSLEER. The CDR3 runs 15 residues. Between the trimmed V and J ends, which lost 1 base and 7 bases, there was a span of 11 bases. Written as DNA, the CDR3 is TGCGCCAGCAGCCAAGTTTGGGACCCAAATTCACCCCTCCACTTT. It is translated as CASSQVWDPNSPLHF.

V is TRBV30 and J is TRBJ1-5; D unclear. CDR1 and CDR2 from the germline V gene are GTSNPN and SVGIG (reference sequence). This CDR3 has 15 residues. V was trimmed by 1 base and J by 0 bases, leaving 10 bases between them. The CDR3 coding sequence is TGTGCCTGGAGTGAAACGGGGTATAGCAATCAGCCCCAGCATTTT. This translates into CAWSETGYSNQPQHF.

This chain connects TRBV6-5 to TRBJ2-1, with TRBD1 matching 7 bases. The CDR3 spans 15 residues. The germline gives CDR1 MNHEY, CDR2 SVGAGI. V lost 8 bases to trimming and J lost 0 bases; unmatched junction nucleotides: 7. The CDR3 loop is CASRQDRSSYNEQFF. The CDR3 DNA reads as TGTGCCAGCCGACAGGACAGGAGCTCCTACAATGAGCAGTTCTTC.

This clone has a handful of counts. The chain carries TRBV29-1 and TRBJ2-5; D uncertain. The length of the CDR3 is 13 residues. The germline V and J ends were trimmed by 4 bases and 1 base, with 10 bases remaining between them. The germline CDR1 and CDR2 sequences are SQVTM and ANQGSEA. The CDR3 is CSVGRTIQETQYF. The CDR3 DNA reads TGCAGCGTTGGGCGGACGATCCAAGAGACCCAGTACTTC.

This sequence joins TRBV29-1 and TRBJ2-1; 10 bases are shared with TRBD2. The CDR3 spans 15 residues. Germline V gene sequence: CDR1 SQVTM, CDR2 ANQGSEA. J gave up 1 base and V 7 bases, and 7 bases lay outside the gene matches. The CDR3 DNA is TGCAGCGCCCGACGGACTAGCGGTTCCTACAATGAGCAGTTCTTC. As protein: CSARRTSGSYNEQFF.

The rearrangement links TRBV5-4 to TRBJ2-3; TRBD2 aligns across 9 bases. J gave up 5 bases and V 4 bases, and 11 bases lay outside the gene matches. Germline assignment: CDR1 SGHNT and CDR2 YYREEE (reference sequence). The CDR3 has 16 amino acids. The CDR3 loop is CASSRRSGRERDTQYF. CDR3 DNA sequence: TGTGCCAGCAGCCGGCGTAGCGGGAGAGAGAGAGATACGCAGTATTTT.

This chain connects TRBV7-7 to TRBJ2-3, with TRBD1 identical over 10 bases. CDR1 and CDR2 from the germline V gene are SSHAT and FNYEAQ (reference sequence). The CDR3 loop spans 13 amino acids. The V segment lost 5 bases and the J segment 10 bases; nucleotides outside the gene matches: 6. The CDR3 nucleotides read TGTGCCAGCAGCCTTACGGACAGGGGGGCGCAGTATTTT. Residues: CASSLTDRGAQYF.